These 30 T cell receptor beta chains share one sample of origin, sequenced in a study of blood T cell repertoires in COVID-19 (TCRdb year 2020). Libraries came from the immunoSEQ multiplex PCR assay. TCRdb stores this immuneACCESS table with in-frame sequences only. Part of the clones is absent; in the studies checked, under half of the shortfall reflects unresolved V genes, and no reason is known for the rest. Counted in this sample were more than 110,000 clones; roughly four fifths of them appeared once. Together, the top ten hold around 10% of the sample. The material sequenced was peripheral blood. Receptors were obtained from a woman aged 80 or over in a cohort sampled during active or convalescent COVID-19.

The genes are TRBV18 and TRBJ1-1, with D maybe TRBD1 (6 bases). The CDR3 is 16 residues long. Trimming took 0 bases from V and 4 from J, leaving 15 bases between them. Germline V gives CDR1 KGHSH, CDR2 LQKENI. The CDR3 here is CASSPPGGRRGTEAFF. CDR3 DNA: TGTGCCAGCTCACCACCCGGGGGGCGGAGGGGCACTGAAGCTTTCTTT. The entire variable domain, with the rest obtained from reference TRBV18 and TRBJ1-1, is as follows: NAGVMQNPRHLVRRRGQEARLRCSPMKGHSHVYWYRQLPEEGLKFMVYLQKENIIDESGMPKERFSAEFPKEGPSILRIQQVVRGDSAAYFCASSPPGGRRGTEAFFGQGTRLTVV.

This clone was observed a single time. The J gene is TRBJ1-1, the V gene TRBV4-1; tentatively, D is TRBD1 (5 bases). The CDR3 spans 13 residues. The germline gives CDR1 MGHRA, CDR2 YSYEKL. The germline V and J ends were trimmed by 3 bases and 7 bases, with 12 bases remaining between them. The CDR3 DNA reads TGCGCCAGCAGCCACAATGGACACGTTGAAGCTTTCTTT. Encoded protein: CASSHNGHVEAFF.

The CDR3 DNA reads as TGTGCCAGCAGTGAAAGCGCGGTTAGAGCCAAAAACATTCAGTACTTC. It codes for CASSESAVRAKNIQYF. The chain links TRBV2 to TRBJ2-4; D remains ambiguous. CDR1 is SNHLY, CDR2 FYNNEI, per germline. V was trimmed by 2 bases and J by 0 bases, leaving 11 bases between them. This CDR3 is built from 16 residues. The variable domain in full, completed from reference TRBV2 and TRBJ2-4, reads EPEVTQTPSHQVTQMGQEVILRCVPISNHLYFYWYRQILGQKVEFLVSFYNNEISEKSEIFDDQFSVERPDGSNFTLKIRSTKLEDSAMYFCASSESAVRAKNIQYFGAGTRLSVL.

The chain is built from TRBV10-3 and TRBJ2-2, with TRBD2 matching over 12 bases. V dropped 6 bases and J dropped 5; count of bases not matched to a gene: 4. The V gene's germline CDR1 is ENHRY and CDR2 SYGVKD. The CDR3 length is 15 residues. The CDR3, as DNA: TGTGCCATCAGGTCGGGACTAGCGGGTACCGGGGAGCTGTTTTTT. This codes for CAIRSGLAGTGELFF.

V usage is TRBV28 and J usage is TRBJ1-2; D possibly corresponds to TRBD1 (5 bases). CDR1 and CDR2 from the germline V gene are MDHEN and SYDVKM. V was pared by 8 bases and J by 3 bases, with 22 bases between. The CDR3 totals 16 residues. Here the CDR3 reads CASWGPPGRDDYGYTF. Written as DNA, the CDR3 is TGTGCCAGCTGGGGCCCTCCGGGCAGGGATGACTATGGCTACACCTTC.

The V and J genes are TRBV18 and TRBJ1-1, with D tentatively TRBD1 (6 bases). This CDR3 has 15 residues. The germline gives CDR1 KGHSH, CDR2 LQKENI. Trimming cost V 3 bases and J 0 bases, with 11 bases left between them. Written as DNA, the CDR3 is TGTGCCAGCTCACCGGGACAACTTTTGAACACTGAAGCTTTCTTT. Amino acids: CASSPGQLLNTEAFF.

This rearrangement joins TRBV4-1 to TRBJ2-3; D call uncertain. Germline loops: CDR1 MGHRA, CDR2 YSYEKL. This CDR3 is built from 15 residues. V shed 4 bases and J shed 1 base, with 12 bases lying between them. This CDR3 is CASSPPLGRTDTQYF. CDR3 bases: TGCGCCAGCAGCCCCCCCTTGGGCCGCACAGATACGCAGTATTTT.

The CDR3 reads CASRIGTGRGNEQFF. In nucleotides, the CDR3 is TGCGCCAGCCGAATCGGGACAGGACGGGGGAATGAGCAGTTCTTC. V usage is TRBV5-1 and J usage is TRBJ2-1, with 8 bases aligning to TRBD1. V trimming: 7 bases; J trimming: 7 bases; junction bases outside the gene matches: 13. CDR1 is SGHRS, CDR2 YFSETQ, per germline. The CDR3 is 15 residues long. Filled out from reference TRBV5-1 and TRBJ2-1, the complete variable domain reads KAGVTQTPRYLIKTRGQQVTLSCSPISGHRSVSWYQQTPGQGLQFLFEYFSETQRNKGNFPGRFSGRQFSNSRSEMNVSTLELGDSALYLCASRIGTGRGNEQFFGPGTRLTVL.

This rearrangement joins TRBV6-5 to TRBJ2-2; 9 positions agree with TRBD1. Germline CDR1 reads MNHEY; CDR2 reads SVGAGI. With V trimmed by 8 bases and J by 7 bases, 8 bases remained unmatched. This CDR3 comprises 14 residues. The CDR3 here is CASVDRGGIGELFF. The CDR3, as DNA: TGTGCCAGCGTCGACAGGGGGGGGATCGGGGAGCTGTTTTTT.

This clone was found once. This sequence joins TRBV6-5 and TRBJ2-7; 8 bases line up with TRBD1. Per germline, CDR1 MNHEY and CDR2 SVGAGI. The CDR3 runs to 14 residues. Trimming removed 10 bases from V and 3 bases from J; junction bases left unmatched: 11. CDR3 residues: CATTPTGTGYEQYF. DNA of the CDR3: TGTGCCACCACCCCTACCGGGACAGGCTACGAGCAGTACTTC.

The sample holds one count of this clone. The chain uses TRBV7-3 and TRBJ1-2, with D maybe TRBD1 (6 bases). In germline, CDR1 is SGHTA, CDR2 FQGTGA. V lost 1 base and J lost 7, with 13 bases in between. The CDR3 extends over 14 amino acids. CDR3 loop: CASSLIGGYGGYTF. As DNA, the CDR3 is TGTGCCAGCAGCTTAATTGGGGGCTATGGTGGCTACACCTTC.

J is TRBJ1-3 and V is TRBV24-1; D is ambiguous. V gave up 4 bases and J gave up 0 bases, with 9 bases separating them. CDR1 and CDR2 (germline): KGHDR, SFDVKD. CDR3 length: 15 amino acids. The CDR3 loop is CATSESGVSGNTIYF. The CDR3 nucleotides read TGTGCCACCAGTGAATCCGGGGTCTCTGGAAACACCATATATTTT.

The J gene is TRBJ1-3, the V gene TRBV7-2; 9 nucleotides line up with TRBD1. Germline V CDR1 and CDR2: SGHTA, FQGNSA. V was clipped by 3 bases and J by 6 bases; unmatched bases: 6. CDR3 length equals 15 residues. This chain's CDR3 is CASSLGTGRANTIYF. The DNA of the CDR3 is TGTGCCAGCAGCTTGGGGACAGGGAGGGCAAACACCATATATTTT.

CDR3 loop: CASAGGAGVYNEQFF. The CDR3 DNA reads as TGCGCCAGCGCTGGGGGAGCGGGGGTCTACAATGAGCAGTTCTTC. The J gene is TRBJ2-1, the V gene TRBV4-1, with TRBD2 matching 8 bases. The germline V gene encodes CDR1 MGHRA and CDR2 YSYEKL. J gave up 3 bases and V 8 bases, and 9 bases lay outside the gene matches. This CDR3 region has 15 residues.

The CDR3 sequence is CASSEELNTEAFF. Here the CDR3 DNA reads TGCGCCAGCAGTGAGGAGTTGAACACTGAAGCTTTCTTT. The rearrangement joins TRBV4-1 to TRBJ1-1; D gene ambiguous. The CDR3 extends over 13 amino acids. Germline CDR1 reads MGHRA; CDR2 reads YSYEKL. V lost 6 bases and J 0 bases, leaving 8 bases between the germline ends.

V gene TRBV24-1 combines with J gene TRBJ2-2, with 7 nucleotides matching TRBD1. The J segment lost 4 bases and the V segment lost 6 bases, leaving 7 bases of the junction unmatched. Germline CDR1 KGHDR, CDR2 SFDVKD. This CDR3 has 15 residues. This chain's CDR3 is CATSSRGYFTGELFF. CDR3 coding DNA: TGTGCCACCAGTAGCAGGGGGTACTTCACCGGGGAGCTGTTTTTT.

The chain carries TRBV18 and TRBJ1-1; D gene unclear. CDR3 size: 12 residues. V gave up 3 bases and J gave up 7 bases, with 9 bases separating them. Looked up from germline, CDR1 is KGHSH and CDR2 is LQKENI. CDR3 amino acids: CASSPGQFEAFF. The CDR3 nucleotides are TGTGCCAGCTCACCTGGCCAGTTTGAAGCTTTCTTT.

The DNA of the CDR3 is TGTGCCAGTAGTATAGGAAGAGGAAGCAGTCAAGAGACCCAGTACTTC. This codes for CASSIGRGSSQETQYF. The chain employs TRBV19 and TRBJ2-5; D not resolved. With 1 base removed from V and 2 bases from J, the gap between germline ends came to 14 bases. The V gene's germline CDR1 is LNHDA and CDR2 SQIVND (reference sequence). The CDR3 spans 16 residues.

The chain uses TRBV30 and TRBJ1-4; D possibly corresponds to TRBD1 (5 bases). V was trimmed by 3 bases and J by 5 bases, leaving 16 bases between them. The V gene's germline CDR1 is GTSNPN and CDR2 SVGIG (reference sequence). The CDR3 length is 15 residues. The CDR3 is CAWSETGLTNEKLFF. CDR3 nucleotide sequence: TGTGCCTGGAGCGAGACGGGACTCACGAATGAAAAACTGTTTTTT.

The J gene is TRBJ2-3, the V gene TRBV12-5; 9 bases line up with TRBD1. The CDR3 is made up of 15 amino acids. J was trimmed by 5 bases and V by 1 base; bases with no gene match: 4. Germline V lookup: CDR1 LGHNT, CDR2 FRNRAP. CDR3 loop: CASGLGRDREDTQYF. The CDR3 DNA follows: TGTGCTAGTGGTTTGGGAAGGGACAGGGAAGATACGCAGTATTTT.

This chain uses TRBV27 with TRBJ2-7; TRBD2 might be the D (6 bases). The CDR3 has 14 residues. Between the trimmed V and J ends, which lost 1 base and 2 bases, there was a span of 9 bases. The germline gives CDR1 MNHEY, CDR2 SMNVEV (reference sequence). The DNA for the CDR3 is TGTGCCAGCAGTTTATTACGGGGGACCTACGAGCAGTACGTC. It translates to CASSLLRGTYEQYV.

The V call is TRBV5-1, the J call TRBJ1-1; D perhaps matches TRBD1 (5 bases). The CDR3 has 14 residues. V gave up 3 bases and J gave up 0 bases, with 9 bases separating them. CDR1 and CDR2 from the germline V gene are SGHRS and YFSETQ. CDR3 in amino acids: CASSSWGVNTEAFF. The CDR3 DNA reads TGCGCCAGCAGCTCATGGGGGGTGAACACTGAAGCTTTCTTT.

This clone was seen only a few times. The gene calls are TRBV23-1 and TRBJ1-5; a possible D gene is TRBD1 (5 bases). TRBV23-1 carries the ORF label, with uncertain function. This CDR3 comprises 14 residues. V was clipped by 3 bases and J by 7 bases, with 13 bases between them. The CDR3 nucleotides read TGCGCCAGCAGTCATTCCGGGGGGATCCAGCCCCAGCATTTT. Its translation: CASSHSGGIQPQHF.

The V gene is TRBV7-2, the J gene TRBJ2-3; D unclear. The CDR3 has 12 residues. Germline CDR1 is SGHTA and CDR2 is FQGNSA. Trimming stripped 5 bases from V and 6 bases from J, with 9 bases between. This CDR3 reads CASSPGPDTQYF. Here the CDR3 DNA reads TGTGCCAGCAGCCCTGGCCCCGATACGCAGTATTTT.

The chain carries TRBV6-5 and TRBJ2-1, with TRBD1 as a possible D gene (5 bases). V lost 2 bases to trimming and J lost 0 bases, with 11 bases between them. The germline CDR1 and CDR2 sequences are MNHEY and SVGAGI. The CDR3 is 16 residues long. CDR3 DNA sequence: TGTGCCAGCAGTTACGACAGTTCTTCCTCCTACAATGAGCAGTTCTTC. Amino acids: CASSYDSSSSYNEQFF.

The chain has TRBV10-3 and TRBJ1-3, with D hard to call. CDR1 and CDR2 (germline): ENHRY, SYGVKD. The V and J ends lost 4 bases and 1 base respectively, with 8 bases between them. The CDR3 has 14 amino acids. Written as DNA, the CDR3 is TGTGCCATCAGTGCGGGGATGTCTGGAAACACCATATATTTT. This gives the protein CAISAGMSGNTIYF.

Remarks on this clone: The junction departs from germline at one end; a sequencing error may be responsible. The rearrangement joins TRBV19 to TRBJ1-2; 8 bases are shared with TRBD1. This CDR3 is 13 amino acids long. Germline CDR1 is LNHDA and CDR2 is SQIVND (reference sequence). The CDR3 DNA sequence: TGTGTCAGTAGTACTAACAGGGGGTCTGGCTACACCTTC. Protein sequence: CVSSTNRGSGYTF.

V usage is TRBV5-1 and J usage is TRBJ2-1, with a possible D match to TRBD2 (5 bases). There are 14 residues in the CDR3. Trimming took 4 bases from V and 8 from J, leaving 16 bases between them. Germline values: CDR1 SGHRS, CDR2 YFSETQ. The CDR3 region has the DNA TGCGCCAGCAGCCCCTCATGGGCCGGGGATGAGCAGTTCTTC. It codes for CASSPSWAGDEQFF.

The CDR3 here is CASSTKQGPGDNVLTF. The CDR3 coding sequence is TGTGCCAGCAGCACCAAACAGGGTCCCGGTGACAACGTCCTGACTTTC. The chain has TRBV5-4 and TRBJ2-6, with a tentative D call TRBD1 (6 bases). The CDR3 spans 16 residues. V lost 4 bases and J 9 bases, leaving 20 bases between the germline ends. CDR1 is SGHNT and CDR2 is YYREEE in the germline V gene (reference sequence).

The V gene is TRBV20-1, the J gene TRBJ1-2, with a tentative D call TRBD1 (5 bases). The length of the CDR3 is 11 residues. V was pared by 3 bases and J by 8 bases, with 10 bases between. CDR1 is DFQATT, CDR2 SNEGSKA, per germline (reference sequence). The CDR3 DNA is TGCAGTGCTAGGGGGGGGGTCGGCTACACCTTC. It is translated as CSARGGVGYTF.